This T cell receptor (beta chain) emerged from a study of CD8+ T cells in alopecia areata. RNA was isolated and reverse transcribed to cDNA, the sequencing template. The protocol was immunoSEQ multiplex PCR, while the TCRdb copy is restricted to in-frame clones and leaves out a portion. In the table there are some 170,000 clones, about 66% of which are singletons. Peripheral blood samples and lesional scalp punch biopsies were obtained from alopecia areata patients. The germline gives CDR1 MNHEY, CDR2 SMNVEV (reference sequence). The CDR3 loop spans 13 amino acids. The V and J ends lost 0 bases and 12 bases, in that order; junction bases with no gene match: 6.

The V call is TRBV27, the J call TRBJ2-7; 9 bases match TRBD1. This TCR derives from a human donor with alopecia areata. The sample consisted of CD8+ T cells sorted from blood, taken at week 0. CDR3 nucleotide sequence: TGTGCCAGCAGTTTATCGCAGGGACAGGGCGCGTACTTC. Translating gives CASSLSQGQGAYF.